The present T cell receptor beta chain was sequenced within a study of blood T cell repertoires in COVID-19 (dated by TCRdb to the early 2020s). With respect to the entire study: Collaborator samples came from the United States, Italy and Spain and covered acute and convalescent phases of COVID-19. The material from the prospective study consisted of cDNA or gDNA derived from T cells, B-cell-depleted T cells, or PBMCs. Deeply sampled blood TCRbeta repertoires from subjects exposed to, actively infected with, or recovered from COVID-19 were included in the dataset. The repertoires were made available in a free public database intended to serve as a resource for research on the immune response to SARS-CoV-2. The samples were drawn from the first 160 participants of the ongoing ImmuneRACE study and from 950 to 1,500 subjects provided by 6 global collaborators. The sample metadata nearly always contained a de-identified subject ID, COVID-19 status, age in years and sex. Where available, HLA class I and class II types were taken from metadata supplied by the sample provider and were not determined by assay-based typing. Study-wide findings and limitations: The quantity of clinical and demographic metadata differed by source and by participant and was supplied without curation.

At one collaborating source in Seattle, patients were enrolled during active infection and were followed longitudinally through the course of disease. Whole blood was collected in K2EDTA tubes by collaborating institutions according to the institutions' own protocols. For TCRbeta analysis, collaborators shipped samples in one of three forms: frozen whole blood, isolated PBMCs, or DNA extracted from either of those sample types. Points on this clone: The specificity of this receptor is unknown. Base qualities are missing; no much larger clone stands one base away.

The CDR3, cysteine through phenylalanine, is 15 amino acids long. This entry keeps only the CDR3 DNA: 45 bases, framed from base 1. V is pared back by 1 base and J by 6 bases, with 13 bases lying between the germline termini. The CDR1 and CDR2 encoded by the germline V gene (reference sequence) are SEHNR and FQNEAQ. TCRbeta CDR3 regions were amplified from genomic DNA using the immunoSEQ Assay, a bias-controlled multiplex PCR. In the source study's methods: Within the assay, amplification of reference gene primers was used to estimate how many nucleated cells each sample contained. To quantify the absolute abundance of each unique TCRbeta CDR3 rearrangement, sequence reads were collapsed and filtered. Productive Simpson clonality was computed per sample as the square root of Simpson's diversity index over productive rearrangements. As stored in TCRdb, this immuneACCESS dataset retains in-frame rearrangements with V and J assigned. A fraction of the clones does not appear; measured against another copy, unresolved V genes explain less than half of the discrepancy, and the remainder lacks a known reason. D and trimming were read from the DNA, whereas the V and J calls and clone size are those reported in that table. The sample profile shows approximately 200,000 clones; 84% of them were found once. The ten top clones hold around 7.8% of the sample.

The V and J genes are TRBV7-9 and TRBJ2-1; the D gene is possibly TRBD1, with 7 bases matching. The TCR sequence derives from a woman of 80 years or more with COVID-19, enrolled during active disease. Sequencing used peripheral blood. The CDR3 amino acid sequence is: CASSLEGARGNEQFF. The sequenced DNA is TGTGCCAGCAGCTTAGAGGGGGCGCGGGGCAATGAGCAGTTCTTC.